These 30 T cell receptor beta chains were all obtained from the same sample, sequenced in a study of blood T cell repertoires in COVID-19. Here immunoSEQ multiplex PCR was the method, and the copy in TCRdb shows in-frame clones only, minus some. The top ten clones hold 2.5% to 3% of a sample with fewer than 300,000 clones, about four fifths of them seen once. Sequencing used peripheral blood. The receptors stem from a woman aged 60-75 years with active or convalescent COVID-19.

In regard to this clone: Other DNA sequences within the sample encode an identical CDR3. The rearrangement links TRBV18 to TRBJ1-1; possible D gene TRBD1, 5 bases. The length of the CDR3 is 14 residues. Trimming removed 3 bases at V and 1 base at J, with 9 bases between. Germline CDR1 and CDR2: KGHSH and LQKENI. The chain's CDR3 is CASSPGQGNTEAFF. DNA for the CDR3: TGTGCCAGCTCACCCGGACAAGGGAACACTGAAGCTTTCTTT.

This clone appeared a single time. This chain connects TRBV9 to TRBJ2-1, with 8 bases aligning to TRBD2. V shed 0 bases, J shed 9 bases, and the junction held 17 bases outside the gene matches. The CDR3 is made up of 18 amino acids. Germline CDR1 is SGDLS and CDR2 is YYNGEE. DNA for the CDR3: TGTGCCAGCAGCGTAGTGGCGGGCGGGGGGCCGCCGTTGGGTGAGCAGTTCTTC. This sequence encodes CASSVVAGGGPPLGEQFF.

The rearrangement links TRBV9 to TRBJ2-3; 7 bases map to TRBD1. Germline CDR1 and CDR2: SGDLS and YYNGEE. The ends lost 3 bases at V and 4 bases at J; junction bases unmatched: 2. This CDR3 is 13 amino acids long. In DNA, the CDR3 is TGTGCCAGCAGCGCGACAGGGTCAGATACGCAGTATTTT. Amino acids: CASSATGSDTQYF.

The rearrangement uses TRBV24-1 and TRBJ2-2; D is possibly TRBD1 (6 bases). The CDR3 sequence is 13 residues long. CDR1 is KGHDR, CDR2 SFDVKD, per germline. V lost 3 bases and J lost 8, with 9 bases in between. This CDR3 reads CATSDLGQGELFF. CDR3 DNA sequence: TGTGCCACCAGTGATCTCGGACAGGGGGAGCTGTTTTTT.

V is TRBV20-1 and J is TRBJ1-1; possibly TRBD1 for D (5 bases). Trimming removed 5 bases from V and 5 bases from J, with 9 bases in between. This CDR3 region has 11 residues. Germline CDR1 DFQATT, CDR2 SNEGSKA (reference sequence). The CDR3 DNA is TGCAGTGCTTTAGGGGTTACTGAAGCTTTCTTT. Its translation is CSALGVTEAFF.

V and J are TRBV3-1 (or the pseudogene TRBV3-2) and TRBJ1-6; TRBD1 might be the D (5 bases). Germline assignment: CDR1 LGHDT and CDR2 YNNKEL (reference sequence). The CDR3 sequence is 15 residues long. Trimming removed 1 base from V and 6 bases from J, with 10 bases in between. CDR3 DNA sequence: TGTGCCAGCAGCCAAGTTGGCAGGGCTAATTCACCCCTCCACTTT. Translated: CASSQVGRANSPLHF.

The chain employs TRBV5-1 and TRBJ1-4, with 7 bases fitting TRBD1. The CDR3 covers 15 residues. Germline CDR1 reads SGHRS; CDR2 reads YFSETQ. With V trimmed by 1 base and J by 7 bases, 7 bases remained unmatched. In DNA, the CDR3 is TGCGCCAGCAGCTTGTTTGACCCAGGGGGTGAAAAACTGTTTTTT. This gives the protein CASSLFDPGGEKLFF.

This sequence joins TRBV6-5 and TRBJ1-2; the D gene is possibly TRBD1 (6 bases). This CDR3 is built from 13 residues. CDR1 and CDR2 from the germline V gene are MNHEY and SVGAGI. V lost 5 bases and J 6 bases, leaving 13 bases between the germline ends. The CDR3 sequence is CASSRGAVNGYTF. The DNA of the CDR3 is TGTGCCAGCAGTCGGGGGGCAGTGAATGGCTACACCTTC.

The chain combines TRBV23-1 with TRBJ1-1; 8 bases are shared with TRBD1. TRBV23-1 is an ORF, and what it does is uncertain. The CDR3 extends over 15 amino acids. V trimming: 0 bases; J trimming: 5 bases; junction bases outside the gene matches: 5. This CDR3 is CASSQSPGGETEAFF. The CDR3 DNA follows: TGCGCCAGCAGTCAATCCCCAGGGGGCGAGACTGAAGCTTTCTTT.

This clone was found once. The genes are TRBV6-6 and TRBJ1-2, with 9 bases identical to TRBD1. This CDR3 comprises 15 residues. In germline, CDR1 is MNHNY, CDR2 SVGAGI (reference sequence). The junction had 4 bases not matched to a gene; V was cut back by 2 bases and J by 3 bases. The CDR3 here is CASSYGTGQYYGYTF. The CDR3 DNA reads TGTGCCAGCAGTTACGGGACAGGGCAATACTATGGCTACACCTTC.

The rearrangement joins TRBV4-1 to TRBJ2-3; D is perhaps TRBD1 (6 bases). Deletions cut 4 bases from V and 0 bases from J, with 8 bases between. The CDR3 spans 14 residues. CDR1 and CDR2 (germline): MGHRA, YSYEKL. In nucleotides, the CDR3 is TGCGCCAGCAGCCGAGGGGGTAGCACAGATACGCAGTATTTT. Encoded protein: CASSRGGSTDTQYF.

The chain uses TRBV3-1 (or the pseudogene TRBV3-2) and TRBJ2-7, with 7 bases aligning to TRBD2. From germline, CDR1 is LGHDT and CDR2 YNNKEL (reference sequence). V lost 3 bases and J lost 3; bases outside the gene matches: 5. The CDR3 consists of 14 residues. CDR3 sequence: CASSHPGTIYEQYF. CDR3 sequence (DNA): TGTGCCAGCAGCCATCCCGGGACTATCTACGAGCAGTACTTC.

V and J are TRBV7-9 and TRBJ2-3, with 7 bases fitting TRBD2. Germline V gene sequence: CDR1 SEHNR, CDR2 FQNEAQ (reference sequence). The CDR3 contains 18 residues. J was trimmed by 2 bases and V by 4 bases; bases with no gene match: 15. CDR3 sequence (DNA): TGTGCCAGCAGCTCCCCCTCAAACCGGGGGGATTACACAGATACGCAGTATTTT. This gives the protein CASSSPSNRGDYTDTQYF.

This clone was seen more than once but under ten times. The rearrangement links TRBV19 to TRBJ1-4; a possible D gene is TRBD1 (6 bases). Germline assignment: CDR1 LNHDA and CDR2 SQIVND (reference sequence). CDR3 length: 10 residues. The V gene lost 10 bases and the J gene lost 8 bases, with 8 bases spanning the gap. CDR3 DNA sequence: TGTGCCACCAGGGGAGAAAAACTGTTTTTT. Its protein is CATRGEKLFF.

V is TRBV7-2 and J is TRBJ1-5; D possibly corresponds to TRBD1 (6 bases). CDR3 length equals 14 residues. Germline V gene sequence: CDR1 SGHTA, CDR2 FQGNSA. Trimming cost V 9 bases and J 1 base, with 13 bases left between them. The CDR3 is CASRLDRSNQPQHF. The CDR3 DNA reads as TGTGCCAGTAGACTGGACAGAAGCAATCAGCCCCAGCATTTT.

Comments on this clone: An end of the junction differs from the germline gene, which may be a read error. The chain combines TRBV9 with TRBJ2-7, with TRBD1 matching over 8 bases. The CDR3 totals 11 residues. Germline lookup yields CDR1 SGDLS and CDR2 YYNGEE. CDR3 residues: CASSAGQGLSF. The CDR3, as DNA: TGTGCCAGCAGCGCCGGACAGGGCCTGAGCTTC.

The chain carries TRBV2 and TRBJ1-5; D is possibly TRBD1 (5 bases). The ends were cut back, 7 bases at V and 10 bases at J, with 20 bases in the middle. CDR1 is SNHLY and CDR2 is FYNNEI in the germline V gene. The CDR3 is 14 residues long. Here the CDR3 DNA reads TGTGCCAGCATAGCGGGGGGTTATTCGGGACCCCAGCATTTT. Amino acid sequence: CASIAGGYSGPQHF.

This clone was counted a few times. The chain links TRBV6-1 to TRBJ1-1, with 8 bases identical to TRBD1. The CDR3 covers 15 residues. V lost 3 bases to trimming and J lost 4 bases; unmatched junction nucleotides: 7. Germline values: CDR1 MNHNS, CDR2 SASEGT. Written as DNA, the CDR3 is TGTGCCAGCAGTGACCCCAGGGGGCCGGGCACTGAAGCTTTCTTT. Its protein is CASSDPRGPGTEAFF.

V gene TRBV7-3 combines with J gene TRBJ1-1, with TRBD1 matching 11 bases. The CDR3 runs to 14 residues. Germline lookup yields CDR1 SGHTA and CDR2 FQGTGA. V dropped 4 bases and J dropped 5; count of bases not matched to a gene: 3. Here the CDR3 reads CASSSGQGVTEAFF. In DNA form, the CDR3 reads TGTGCCAGCAGCTCGGGACAGGGGGTAACTGAAGCTTTCTTT.

The V and J genes are TRBV19 and TRBJ1-4; the D is unclear. The CDR3 runs to 15 residues. Germline V CDR1 and CDR2: LNHDA, SQIVND (reference sequence). Trimming stripped 4 bases from V and 7 bases from J, with 16 bases between. CDR3 residues: CASSTDGEGAEKLFF. The CDR3 nucleotides are TGTGCCAGTAGTACCGACGGGGAGGGAGCTGAAAAACTGTTTTTT.

The chain recombines TRBV16 with TRBJ2-5; 8 bases are a match to TRBD2. Germline V gives CDR1 KGHSY, CDR2 FQNENV. The CDR3 extends over 15 amino acids. The ends lost 4 bases at V and 4 bases at J; junction bases unmatched: 8. This CDR3 reads CASSRRGGGIETQYF. DNA for the CDR3: TGTGCCAGCAGCCGGAGAGGCGGGGGGATAGAGACCCAGTACTTC. The whole variable domain, filled in from reference TRBV16 and TRBJ2-5, reads GEEVAQTPKHLVRGEGQKAKLYCAPIKGHSYVFWYQQVLKNEFKFLISFQNENVFDETGMPKERFSAKCLPNSPCSLEIQATKLEDSAVYFCASSRRGGGIETQYFGPGTRLLVL.

This clone was detected a few times. J is TRBJ2-2 and V is TRBV10-3; D perhaps matches TRBD1 (7 bases). V was shortened by 2 bases and J by 0 bases, with 10 bases between the two germline ends. CDR1 is ENHRY, CDR2 SYGVKD, per germline. The length of the CDR3 is 16 residues. The CDR3 is CAISEVRGANTGELFF. As DNA, the CDR3 is TGTGCCATCAGTGAGGTCAGGGGGGCGAACACCGGGGAGCTGTTTTTT.

V is TRBV7-8 and J is TRBJ2-7; 7 nucleotides match TRBD1. Germline V lookup: CDR1 SGHVS, CDR2 FQNEAQ. The CDR3 contains 15 residues. The trim removed 0 bases at V and 3 bases at J, leaving 5 bases unmatched. CDR3 protein: CASSLAGTVYYEQYF. The DNA of the CDR3 is TGTGCCAGCAGCTTAGCGGGGACAGTCTACTACGAGCAGTACTTC.

The chain employs TRBV6-5 and TRBJ2-7; 11 bases align to TRBD1. V shed 4 bases, J shed 5 bases, and the junction held 1 base outside the gene matches. Germline V CDR1 and CDR2: MNHEY, SVGAGI. The CDR3 runs to 13 residues. The CDR3 coding sequence is TGTGCCAGCAGTTGGGACAGGGGGGACGAGCAGTACTTC. It is translated as CASSWDRGDEQYF.

The chain employs TRBV6-5 and TRBJ2-3; 12 bases are a match to TRBD1. CDR1 is MNHEY and CDR2 is SVGAGI in the germline V gene. The CDR3 covers 14 residues. V lost 8 bases, J lost 5 bases, and 5 bases stayed unmatched. This CDR3 is CASVRDRGQDTQYF. DNA for the CDR3: TGTGCCAGCGTAAGGGACAGGGGGCAAGATACGCAGTATTTT.

As regards this clone: Other DNA sequences within the sample encode an identical CDR3. The chain is built from TRBV9 and TRBJ1-2; D is unclear. This CDR3 is 13 amino acids long. CDR1 and CDR2 (germline): SGDLS, YYNGEE. V was pared by 3 bases and J by 9 bases, with 15 bases between. The CDR3 DNA reads as TGTGCCAGCAGCGCGTGGAGCGCTGATCGCTACACCTTC. It specifies CASSAWSADRYTF.

The chain combines TRBV3-1 (or the pseudogene TRBV3-2) with TRBJ2-7, with TRBD1 matching over 8 bases. The CDR3 has 17 amino acids. Germline trimming cut 4 bases from V and 1 base from J; bases unmatched to any gene: 12. The germline V gene has CDR1 LGHDT and CDR2 YNNKEL (reference sequence). The CDR3 is CASSPQTGARPSYEQYF. The CDR3 region has the DNA TGTGCCAGCAGCCCCCAGACAGGGGCACGACCTTCCTACGAGCAGTACTTC.

The chain employs TRBV7-8 and TRBJ2-1; 10 bases are a match to TRBD1. Looked up from germline, CDR1 is SGHVS and CDR2 is FQNEAQ. Unmatched junction bases numbered 5, after V lost 5 bases and J lost 1 base. The CDR3 contains 16 residues. CDR3 nucleotide sequence: TGTGCCAGCAGCCTACGGACAGGGGGATCCTACAATGAGCAGTTCTTC. Protein sequence: CASSLRTGGSYNEQFF.

The V and J genes are TRBV19 and TRBJ1-1; D possibly corresponds to TRBD1 (5 bases). This CDR3 is built from 17 residues. Germline lookup yields CDR1 LNHDA and CDR2 SQIVND (reference sequence). V was cut by 1 base and J by 6 bases, with 21 bases left in between. The CDR3 loop is CASSIGRREGRRAEAFF. CDR3 coding DNA: TGTGCCAGTAGTATAGGTCGGAGGGAGGGGCGCCGGGCTGAAGCTTTCTTT.

This clone was seen only a few times. The V and J genes are TRBV6-7 and TRBJ1-5; 9 bases line up with TRBD1. TRBV6-7 has ORF status, its function being uncertain. J gave up 2 bases and V 8 bases, and 22 bases lay outside the gene matches. This CDR3 spans 20 amino acids. CDR3 sequence (DNA): TGTGCCAGCGGAGGTTCCCCGGAACAGGGGGCTGTAGGTGGCAATCAGCCCCAGCATTTT. Protein product: CASGGSPEQGAVGGNQPQHF.